These 6 T cell receptor beta chains share one sample of origin, sequenced in a study of cytomegalovirus exposure and HLA in healthy donors. Some clones are missing from TCRdb's copy, which holds only in-frame ones; the method was immunoSEQ multiplex PCR. The sample has under 130,000 clones, 86% seen once. The sequencing input was PBMCs. The receptors shown here come from a woman aged 18-30 years in good health and CMV-seropositive.

The chain has TRBV6-6 and TRBJ2-1; D might be TRBD2 (6 bases). The CDR3 covers 13 residues. Germline V gene data show CDR1 as MNHNY and CDR2 as SVGAGI (reference sequence). V was cut by 6 bases and J by 2 bases, with 8 bases left in between. CDR3: CASRGLTYNEQFF. CDR3 in DNA: TGTGCCAGCAGAGGACTAACCTACAATGAGCAGTTCTTC.

The CDR3 coding sequence is TGTGCCAGCAGCGCTAGCGCTAGCACAGATACGCAGTATTTT. Protein product: CASSASASTDTQYF. V and J are TRBV2 and TRBJ2-3; possibly TRBD2 for D (6 bases). CDR3 length: 14 amino acids. V lost 6 bases, J lost 0 bases, and 10 bases lay in between. Per germline, CDR1 SNHLY and CDR2 FYNNEI.

The J gene is TRBJ2-1, the V gene TRBV7-9, with 9 bases lining up with TRBD2. With V trimmed by 5 bases and J by 6 bases, 11 bases remained unmatched. Germline-derived CDR1 and CDR2 are SEHNR and FQNEAQ (reference sequence). The length of the CDR3 is 16 residues. CDR3 coding DNA: TGTGCCAGCAGCCTATTTAGGACTAGCGCCCTCAATGAGCAGTTCTTC. Its translation: CASSLFRTSALNEQFF.

V usage is TRBV5-6 and J usage is TRBJ2-2; D may be TRBD2 (6 bases). V lost 7 bases and J lost 5, with 15 bases in between. Germline assignment: CDR1 SGHDT and CDR2 YYEEEE. This CDR3 is 14 amino acids long. For the CDR3, the DNA is TGTGCCAGCCGAGGAGGTGGAGGGACCGGGGAGCTGTTTTTT. Translating it yields CASRGGGGTGELFF.

The rearrangement joins TRBV6-5 to TRBJ2-7; the match to TRBD1 covers 7 bases. From germline, CDR1 is MNHEY and CDR2 SVGAGI. CDR3 size: 15 residues. V lost 0 bases to trimming and J lost 3 bases; unmatched junction nucleotides: 5. CDR3 bases: TGTGCCAGCAGTTACTCGAGAGACAGGGTCTACGAGCAGTACTTC. Translating gives CASSYSRDRVYEQYF.

J is TRBJ2-3 and V is TRBV29-1; 10 bases match TRBD2. The trim removed 3 bases at V and 6 bases at J, leaving 6 bases unmatched. Per the germline V gene, CDR1 is SQVTM and CDR2 is ANQGSEA. There are 14 residues in the CDR3. DNA for the CDR3: TGCAGCGTTGATTCAGCGGGAGGGCCGGATACGCAGTATTTT. Translated: CSVDSAGGPDTQYF.